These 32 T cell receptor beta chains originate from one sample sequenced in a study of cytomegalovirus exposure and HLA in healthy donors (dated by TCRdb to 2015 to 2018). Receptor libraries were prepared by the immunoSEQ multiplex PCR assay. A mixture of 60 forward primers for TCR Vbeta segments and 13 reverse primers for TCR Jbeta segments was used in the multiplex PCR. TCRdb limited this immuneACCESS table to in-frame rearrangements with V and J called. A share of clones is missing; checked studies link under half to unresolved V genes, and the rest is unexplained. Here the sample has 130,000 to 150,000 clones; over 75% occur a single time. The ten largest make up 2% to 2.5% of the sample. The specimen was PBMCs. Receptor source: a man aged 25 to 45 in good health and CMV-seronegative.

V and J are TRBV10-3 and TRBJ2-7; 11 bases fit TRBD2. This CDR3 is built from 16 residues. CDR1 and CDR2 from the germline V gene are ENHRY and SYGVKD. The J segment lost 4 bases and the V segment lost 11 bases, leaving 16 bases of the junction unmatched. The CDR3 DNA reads TGTGCCGGCGGTCATGGGCCCACTAGCGGGAGTTACGAGCAGTACTTC. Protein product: CAGGHGPTSGSYEQYF.

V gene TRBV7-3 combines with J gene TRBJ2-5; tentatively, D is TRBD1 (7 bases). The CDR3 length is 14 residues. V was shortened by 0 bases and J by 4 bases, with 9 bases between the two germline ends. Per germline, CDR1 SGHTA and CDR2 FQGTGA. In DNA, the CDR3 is TGTGCCAGCAGCTTAACGGAGGGGGCAGAGACCCAGTACTTC. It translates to CASSLTEGAETQYF.

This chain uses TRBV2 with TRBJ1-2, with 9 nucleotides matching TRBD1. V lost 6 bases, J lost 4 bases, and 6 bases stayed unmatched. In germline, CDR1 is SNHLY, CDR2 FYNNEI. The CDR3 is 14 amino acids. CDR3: CASSSTGGIYGYTF. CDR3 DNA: TGTGCCAGCAGCTCGACAGGGGGGATCTATGGCTACACCTTC.

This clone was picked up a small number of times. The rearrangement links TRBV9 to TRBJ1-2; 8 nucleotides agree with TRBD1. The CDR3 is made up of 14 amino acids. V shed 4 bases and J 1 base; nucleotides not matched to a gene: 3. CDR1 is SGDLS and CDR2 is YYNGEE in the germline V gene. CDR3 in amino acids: CASSSGQVNYGYTF. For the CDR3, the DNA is TGTGCCAGCAGCTCGGGACAGGTTAACTATGGCTACACCTTC.

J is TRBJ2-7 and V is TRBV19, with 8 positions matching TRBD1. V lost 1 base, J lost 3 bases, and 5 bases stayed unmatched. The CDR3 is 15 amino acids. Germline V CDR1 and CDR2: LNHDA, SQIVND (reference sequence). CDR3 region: CASSIGAGTGYEQYF. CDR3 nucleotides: TGTGCCAGTAGTATAGGAGCCGGGACAGGCTACGAGCAGTACTTC. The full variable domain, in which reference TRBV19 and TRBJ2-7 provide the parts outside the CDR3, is DGGITQSPKYLFRKEGQNVTLSCEQNLNHDAMYWYRQDPGQGLRLIYYSQIVNDFQKGDIAEGYSVSREKKESFPLTVTSAQKNPTAFYLCASSIGAGTGYEQYFGPGTRLTVT.

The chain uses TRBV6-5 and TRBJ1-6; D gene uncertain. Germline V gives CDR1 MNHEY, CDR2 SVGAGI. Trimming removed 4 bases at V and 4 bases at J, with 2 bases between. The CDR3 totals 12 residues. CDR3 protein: CASSSYNSPLHF. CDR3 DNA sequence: TGTGCCAGCAGTTCATATAATTCACCCCTCCACTTT.

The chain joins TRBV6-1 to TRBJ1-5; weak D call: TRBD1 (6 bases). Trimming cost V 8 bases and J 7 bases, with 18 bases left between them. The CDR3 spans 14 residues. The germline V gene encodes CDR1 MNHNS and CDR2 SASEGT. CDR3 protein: CASGSLGASQPQHF. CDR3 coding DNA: TGTGCCAGCGGCTCATTGGGGGCGAGCCAGCCCCAGCATTTT.

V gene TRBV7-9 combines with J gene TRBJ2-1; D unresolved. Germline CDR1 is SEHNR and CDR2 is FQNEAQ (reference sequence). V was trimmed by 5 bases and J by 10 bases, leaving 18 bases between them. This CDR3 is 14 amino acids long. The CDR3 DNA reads TGTGCCAGCAGCCGCCCGACTGATAATGAGGAGCAGTTCTTC. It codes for CASSRPTDNEEQFF.

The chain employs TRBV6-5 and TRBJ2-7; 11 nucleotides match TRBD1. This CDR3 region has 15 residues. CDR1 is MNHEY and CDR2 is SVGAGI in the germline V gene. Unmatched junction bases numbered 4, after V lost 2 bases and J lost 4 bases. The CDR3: CASSYGQGALYEQYF. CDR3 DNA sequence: TGTGCCAGCAGTTACGGACAGGGGGCTTTGTACGAGCAGTACTTC.

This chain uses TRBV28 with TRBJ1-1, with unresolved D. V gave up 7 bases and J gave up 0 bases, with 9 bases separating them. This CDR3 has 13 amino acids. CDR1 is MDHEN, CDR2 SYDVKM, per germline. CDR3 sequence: CASNPEMNTEAFF. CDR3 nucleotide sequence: TGTGCCAGCAACCCAGAAATGAACACTGAAGCTTTCTTT.

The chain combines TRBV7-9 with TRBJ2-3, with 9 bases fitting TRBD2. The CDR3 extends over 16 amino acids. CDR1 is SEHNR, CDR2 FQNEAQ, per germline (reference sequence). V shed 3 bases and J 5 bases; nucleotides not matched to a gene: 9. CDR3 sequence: CASSLAPGAGGDTQYF. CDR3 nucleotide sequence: TGTGCCAGCAGCTTGGCCCCGGGAGCGGGAGGAGATACGCAGTATTTT.

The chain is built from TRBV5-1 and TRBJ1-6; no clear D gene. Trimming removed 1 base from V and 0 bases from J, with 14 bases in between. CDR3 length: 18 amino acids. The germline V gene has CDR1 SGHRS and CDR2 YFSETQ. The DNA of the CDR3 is TGCGCCAGCAGCTTGTCGTTTGGGAGAAGCTCCTATAATTCACCCCTCCACTTT. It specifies CASSLSFGRSSYNSPLHF.

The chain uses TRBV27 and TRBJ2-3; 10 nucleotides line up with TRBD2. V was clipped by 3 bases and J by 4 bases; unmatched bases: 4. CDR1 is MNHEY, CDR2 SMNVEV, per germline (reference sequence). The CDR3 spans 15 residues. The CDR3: CASSFSGGAADTQYF. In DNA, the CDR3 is TGTGCCAGCAGTTTCAGCGGGGGGGCCGCAGATACGCAGTATTTT.

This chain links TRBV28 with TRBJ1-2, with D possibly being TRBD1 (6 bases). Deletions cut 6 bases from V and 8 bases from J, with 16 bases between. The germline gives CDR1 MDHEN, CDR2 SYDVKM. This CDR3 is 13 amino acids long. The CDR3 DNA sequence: TGTGCCAGCAGGGGGGCAGGGGTGGGCGGCTACACCTTC. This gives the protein CASRGAGVGGYTF.

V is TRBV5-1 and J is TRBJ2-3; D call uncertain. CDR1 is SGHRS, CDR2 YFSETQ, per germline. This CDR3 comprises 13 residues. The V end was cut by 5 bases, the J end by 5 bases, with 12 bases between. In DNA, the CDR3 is TGCGCCAGCAGAGCCCCCGGCGGAGATACGCAGTATTTT. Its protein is CASRAPGGDTQYF.

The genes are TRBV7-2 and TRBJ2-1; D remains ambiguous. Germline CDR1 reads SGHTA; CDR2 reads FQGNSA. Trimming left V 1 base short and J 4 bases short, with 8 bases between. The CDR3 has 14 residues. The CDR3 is CASSLDSSYNEQFF. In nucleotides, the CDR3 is TGTGCCAGCAGCTTAGATTCTTCTTACAATGAGCAGTTCTTC.

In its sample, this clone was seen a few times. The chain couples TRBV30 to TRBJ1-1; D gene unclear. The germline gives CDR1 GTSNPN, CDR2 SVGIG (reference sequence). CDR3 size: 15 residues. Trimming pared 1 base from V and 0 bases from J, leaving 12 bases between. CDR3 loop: CAWSERGTMNTEAFF. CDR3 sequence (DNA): TGTGCCTGGAGTGAGCGGGGTACCATGAACACTGAAGCTTTCTTT.

CDR3: CASSFEFETQYF. The DNA of the CDR3 is TGCGCCAGCAGCTTTGAGTTTGAGACCCAGTACTTC. The gene calls are TRBV5-1 and TRBJ2-5; no reliable D call. The CDR3 length is 12 residues. Looked up from germline, CDR1 is SGHRS and CDR2 is YFSETQ. Trimming stripped 2 bases from V and 5 bases from J, with 7 bases between.

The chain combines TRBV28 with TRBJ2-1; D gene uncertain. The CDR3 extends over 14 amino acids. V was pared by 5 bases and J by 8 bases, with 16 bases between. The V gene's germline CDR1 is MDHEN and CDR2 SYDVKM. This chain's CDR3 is CASSPPESRYEQFF. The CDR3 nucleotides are TGTGCCAGCAGTCCCCCCGAGTCCCGCTATGAGCAGTTCTTC.

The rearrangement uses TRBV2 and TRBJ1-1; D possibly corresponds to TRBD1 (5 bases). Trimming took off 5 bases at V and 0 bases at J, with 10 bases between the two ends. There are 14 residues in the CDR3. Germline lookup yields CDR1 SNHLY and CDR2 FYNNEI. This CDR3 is CASSRTLVNTEAFF. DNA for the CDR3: TGTGCCAGCAGTAGGACATTGGTGAACACTGAAGCTTTCTTT.

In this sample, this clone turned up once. The CDR3 DNA sequence: TGTGCCAGTAGTATCCGGGACAGGGGGGGCTACACCTTC. Translation: CASSIRDRGGYTF. This chain connects TRBV19 to TRBJ1-2; TRBD1 aligns across 11 bases. J lost 8 bases, V lost 3 bases, and 2 bases had no gene match. The CDR3 contains 13 residues. CDR1 is LNHDA and CDR2 is SQIVND in the germline V gene (reference sequence).

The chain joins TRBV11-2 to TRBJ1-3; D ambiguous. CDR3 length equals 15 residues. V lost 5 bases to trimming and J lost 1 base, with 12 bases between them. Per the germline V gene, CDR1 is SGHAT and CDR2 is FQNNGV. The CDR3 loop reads CASSPEGRSGNTIYF. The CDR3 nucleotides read TGTGCCAGCAGCCCAGAGGGCCGGTCTGGAAACACCATATATTTT.

CDR3 residues: CASSFGQARANEKLFF. For the CDR3, the DNA is TGCGCCAGCAGCTTTGGACAGGCCAGGGCTAATGAAAAACTGTTTTTT. The chain has TRBV5-1 and TRBJ1-4, with 7 positions matching TRBD1. Germline lookup yields CDR1 SGHRS and CDR2 YFSETQ. The CDR3 sequence is 16 residues long. V lost 2 bases and J lost 3; bases outside the gene matches: 7. Full variable domain (remainder filled in from reference TRBV5-1 and TRBJ1-4): KAGVTQTPRYLIKTRGQQVTLSCSPISGHRSVSWYQQTPGQGLQFLFEYFSETQRNKGNFPGRFSGRQFSNSRSEMNVSTLELGDSALYLCASSFGQARANEKLFFGSGTQLSVL.

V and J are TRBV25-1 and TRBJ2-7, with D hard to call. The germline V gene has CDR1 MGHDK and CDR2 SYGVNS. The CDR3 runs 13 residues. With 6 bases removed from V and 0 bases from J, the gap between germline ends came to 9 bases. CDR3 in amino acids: CASRRSHSYEQYF. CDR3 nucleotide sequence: TGTGCCAGCAGGAGGAGCCACTCCTACGAGCAGTACTTC.

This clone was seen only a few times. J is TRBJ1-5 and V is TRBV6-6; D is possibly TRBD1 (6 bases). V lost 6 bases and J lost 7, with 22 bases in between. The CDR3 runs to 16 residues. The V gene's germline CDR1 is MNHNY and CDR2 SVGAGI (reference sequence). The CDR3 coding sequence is TGTGCCAGCAGACCCGGGACATTTGGATCAGGCCAGCCCCAGCATTTT. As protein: CASRPGTFGSGQPQHF.

CDR3 nucleotides: TGTGCCACCAGCAGGCACAGGGGTGGCACCGGGGAGCTGTTTTTT. Translating it yields CATSRHRGGTGELFF. J is TRBJ2-2 and V is TRBV15, with 7 bases fitting TRBD1. CDR3 length equals 15 residues. Germline V lookup: CDR1 LNHNV, CDR2 YYDKDF (reference sequence). After removal of 3 bases from V and 4 bases from J, the junction contained 5 bases not matched to a gene.

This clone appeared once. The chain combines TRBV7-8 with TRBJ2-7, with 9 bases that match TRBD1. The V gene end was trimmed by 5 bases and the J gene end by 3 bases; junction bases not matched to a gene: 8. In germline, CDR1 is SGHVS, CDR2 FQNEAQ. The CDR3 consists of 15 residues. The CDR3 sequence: CASSARLGQGYEQYF. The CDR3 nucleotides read TGTGCCAGCAGCGCGCGGCTGGGACAGGGCTACGAGCAGTACTTC.

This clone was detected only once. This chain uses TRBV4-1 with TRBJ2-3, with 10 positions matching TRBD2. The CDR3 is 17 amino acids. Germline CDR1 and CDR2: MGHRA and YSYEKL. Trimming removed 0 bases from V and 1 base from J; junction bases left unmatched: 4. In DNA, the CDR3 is TGCGCCAGCAGCCAAGATCTAGCGGGGGCCGGCACAGATACGCAGTATTTT. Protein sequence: CASSQDLAGAGTDTQYF.

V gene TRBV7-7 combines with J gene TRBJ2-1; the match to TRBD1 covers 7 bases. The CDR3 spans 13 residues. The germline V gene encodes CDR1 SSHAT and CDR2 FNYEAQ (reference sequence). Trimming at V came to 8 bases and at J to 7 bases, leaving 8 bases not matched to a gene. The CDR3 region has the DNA TGTGCCAGCCCAGGGACAGCCCCGAATGAGCAGTTCTTC. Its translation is CASPGTAPNEQFF.

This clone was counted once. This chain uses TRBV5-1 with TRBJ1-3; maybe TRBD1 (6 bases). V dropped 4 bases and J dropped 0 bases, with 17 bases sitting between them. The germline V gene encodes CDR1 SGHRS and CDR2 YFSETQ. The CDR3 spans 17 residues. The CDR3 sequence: CASSPTGFGSSGNTIYF. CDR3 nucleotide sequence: TGCGCCAGCAGCCCCACAGGGTTTGGGAGCTCTGGAAACACCATATATTTT.

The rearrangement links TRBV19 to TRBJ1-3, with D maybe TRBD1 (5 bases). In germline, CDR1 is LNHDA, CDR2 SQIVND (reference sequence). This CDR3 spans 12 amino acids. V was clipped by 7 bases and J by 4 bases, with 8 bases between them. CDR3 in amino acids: CASNDSGNTIYF. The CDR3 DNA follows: TGTGCCAGTAATGACAGCGGAAACACCATATATTTT.

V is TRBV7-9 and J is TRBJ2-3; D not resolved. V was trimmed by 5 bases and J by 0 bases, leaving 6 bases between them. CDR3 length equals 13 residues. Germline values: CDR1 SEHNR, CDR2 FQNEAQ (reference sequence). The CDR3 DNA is TGTGCCAGCAGCCCCTTTAGCACAGATACGCAGTATTTT. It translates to CASSPFSTDTQYF.